This TCR beta chain is from a study of beta chain features in type 1 diabetes. TCRB transcripts that were expressed got sequenced, as all of the isolated RNA had been reverse transcribed. Sequencing was performed with immunoSEQ multiplex PCR; in TCRdb, only in-frame clones are kept and a portion is missing. The sample yields under 550,000 clones, roughly 11% seen once. There are a few counts of this clone. This CDR3 has 12 amino acids. Germline CDR1 GTSNPN, CDR2 SVGIG (reference sequence). V lost 2 bases to trimming and J lost 4 bases, with 8 bases between them. Sequenced material: naive CD4+ T cells from blood. The chain recombines TRBV30 with TRBJ1-2; D is unclear. This sequence originates from a woman under 30 in good health. CDR3 in amino acids: CAWSLRGYGYTF. DNA for the CDR3: TGTGCCTGGAGTCTCCGGGGCTATGGCTACACCTTC. Filled out from reference TRBV30 and TRBJ1-2, the complete variable domain reads SQTIHQWPATLVQPVGSPLSLECTVEGTSNPNLYWYRQAAGRGLQLLFYSVGIGQISSEVPQNLSASRPQDRQFILSSKKLLLSDSGFYLCAWSLRGYGYTFGSGTRLTVV.